This TCR beta chain originates from a study of tumor-infiltrating lymphocytes in oesophageal squamous cell carcinoma. TCRdb independently ran MiXCR on the PCR reads; one entry per CDR3 protein. This sample carries approximately 17,000 distinct CDR3 sequences, 44% of them seen once, and the ten largest clones take under 50%. CDR3 length equals 15 residues. The germline V gene encodes CDR1 SGHVS and CDR2 FQNEAQ. Material: blood. The source of this sequence is a female donor with esophageal squamous cell carcinoma. This chain connects TRBV7-8 to TRBJ2-5; 10 bases fit TRBD1. The J call is doubtful: the DNA matches TRBJ2-7 better. The CDR3 DNA reads TGTGCCAGCAGCGCAAGGGGGGGACAGGGGTACGAGCAGTACTTC. This gives the protein CASSARGGQGYEQYF.